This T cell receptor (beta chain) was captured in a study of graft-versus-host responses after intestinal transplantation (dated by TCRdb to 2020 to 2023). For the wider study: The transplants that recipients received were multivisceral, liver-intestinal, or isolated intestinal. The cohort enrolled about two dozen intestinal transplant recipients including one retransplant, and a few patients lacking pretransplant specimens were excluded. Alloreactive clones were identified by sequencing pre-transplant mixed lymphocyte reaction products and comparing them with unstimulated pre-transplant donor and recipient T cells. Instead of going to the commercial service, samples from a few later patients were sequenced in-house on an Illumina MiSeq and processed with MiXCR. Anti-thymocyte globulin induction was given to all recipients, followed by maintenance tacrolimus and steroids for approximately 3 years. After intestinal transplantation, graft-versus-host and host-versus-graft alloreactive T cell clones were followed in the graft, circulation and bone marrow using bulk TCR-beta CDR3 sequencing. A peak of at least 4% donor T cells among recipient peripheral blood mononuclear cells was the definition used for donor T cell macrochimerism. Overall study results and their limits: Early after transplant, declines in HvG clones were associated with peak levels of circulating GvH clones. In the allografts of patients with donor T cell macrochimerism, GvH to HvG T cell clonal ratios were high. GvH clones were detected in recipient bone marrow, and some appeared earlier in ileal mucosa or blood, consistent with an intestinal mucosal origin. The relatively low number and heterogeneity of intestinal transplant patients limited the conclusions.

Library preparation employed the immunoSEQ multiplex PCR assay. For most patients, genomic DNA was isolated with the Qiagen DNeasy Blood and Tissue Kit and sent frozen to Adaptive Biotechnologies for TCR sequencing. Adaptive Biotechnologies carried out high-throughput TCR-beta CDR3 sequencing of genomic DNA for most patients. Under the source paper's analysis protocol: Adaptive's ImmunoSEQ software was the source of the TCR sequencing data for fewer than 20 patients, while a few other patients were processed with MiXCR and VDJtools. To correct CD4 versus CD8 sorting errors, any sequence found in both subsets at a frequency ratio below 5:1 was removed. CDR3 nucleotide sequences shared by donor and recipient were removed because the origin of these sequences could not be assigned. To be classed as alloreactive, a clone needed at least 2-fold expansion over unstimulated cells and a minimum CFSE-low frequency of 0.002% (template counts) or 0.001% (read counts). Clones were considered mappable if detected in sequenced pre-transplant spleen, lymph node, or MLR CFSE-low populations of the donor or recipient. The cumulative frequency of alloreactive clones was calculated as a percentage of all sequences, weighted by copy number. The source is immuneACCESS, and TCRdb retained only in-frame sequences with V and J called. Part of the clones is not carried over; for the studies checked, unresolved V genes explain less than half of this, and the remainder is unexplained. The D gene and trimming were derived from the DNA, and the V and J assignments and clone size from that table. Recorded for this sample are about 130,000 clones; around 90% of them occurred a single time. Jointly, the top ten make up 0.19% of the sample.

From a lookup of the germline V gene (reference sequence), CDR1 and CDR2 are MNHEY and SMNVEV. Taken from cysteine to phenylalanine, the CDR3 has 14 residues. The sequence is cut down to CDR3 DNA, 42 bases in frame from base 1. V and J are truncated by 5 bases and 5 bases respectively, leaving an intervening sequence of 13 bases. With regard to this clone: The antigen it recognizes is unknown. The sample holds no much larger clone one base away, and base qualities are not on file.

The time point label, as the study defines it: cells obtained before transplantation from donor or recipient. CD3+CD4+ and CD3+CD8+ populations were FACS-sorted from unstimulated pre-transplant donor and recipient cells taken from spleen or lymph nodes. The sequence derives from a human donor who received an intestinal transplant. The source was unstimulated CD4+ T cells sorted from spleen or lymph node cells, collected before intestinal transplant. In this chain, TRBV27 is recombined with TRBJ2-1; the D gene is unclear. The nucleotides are TGTGCCAGCAGTGAGTGGCCTGTAAACAATGAGCAGTTCTTC. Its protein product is CASSEWPVNNEQFF.